This TCR beta chain appears in the sequencing data of a study of molecular identifiers for immune sequencing clone quantification. TCRdb independently ran MiXCR on the PCR reads; one entry per CDR3 protein. The table has approximately 590,000 distinct CDR3 sequences, 25% seen once. Naive CD8 T cells, phenotype CD8+CD4-CCR7+CD45RA+, were sorted. CDR1 SGHAT and CDR2 FQNNGV come from the germline V gene. CDR3 length equals 16 residues. The germline V and J ends were trimmed by 0 bases and 4 bases, with 15 bases remaining between them. This clonotype originated in a human donor in good health. Some libraries in this study had Jurkat cell RNA spiked in. V and J are TRBV11-2 and TRBJ1-1; the D is unclear. Sequencing was done on a sample of naive CD8+ T cells from blood, with Jurkat cell RNA spiked in. The subset denotes: FACS-sorted CD8+CD4-CCR7+CD45RA+ naive T cells. The CDR3 bases are TGTGCCAGCAGCTTAGATCTGGGAGGGCTCGGCACTGAAGCTTTCTTT. Its translation: CASSLDLGGLGTEAFF.